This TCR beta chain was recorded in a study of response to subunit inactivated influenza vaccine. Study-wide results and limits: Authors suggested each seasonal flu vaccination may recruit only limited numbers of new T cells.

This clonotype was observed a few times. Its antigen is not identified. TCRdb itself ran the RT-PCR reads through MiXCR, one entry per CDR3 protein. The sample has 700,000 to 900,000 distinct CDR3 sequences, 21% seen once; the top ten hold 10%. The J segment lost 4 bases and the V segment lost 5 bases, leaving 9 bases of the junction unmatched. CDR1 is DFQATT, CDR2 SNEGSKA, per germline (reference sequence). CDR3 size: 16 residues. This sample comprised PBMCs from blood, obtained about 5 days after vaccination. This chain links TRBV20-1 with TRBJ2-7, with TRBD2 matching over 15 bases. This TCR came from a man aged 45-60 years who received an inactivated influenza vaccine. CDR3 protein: CSAWTGTSGRRYEQYF. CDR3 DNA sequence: TGCAGTGCTTGGACCGGGACTAGCGGGAGGAGGTACGAGCAGTACTTC.